This TCR beta chain derives from a study of CD8 T cells in ankylosing spondylitis. TCRdb analysed the 5' RACE reads with MiXCR anew, one entry per CDR3 protein. Among hundreds of thousands of distinct CDR3 sequences listed, about 26% were seen once. Ten or more counts support this clonotype. This CDR3 region has 14 residues. Trimming cost V 0 bases and J 6 bases, with 11 bases left between them. The specimen was blood, either unsorted or a sorted T cell fraction (not recorded which). V and J are TRBV12-3 or TRBV12-4 and TRBJ1-2; D ambiguous. The sequence came from a male donor with ankylosing spondylitis or in good health (not recorded which). The CDR3 loop is CASSLAGSSNGYTF. DNA for the CDR3: TGTGCCAGCAGTTTAGCAGGGAGTAGTAATGGCTACACCTTC.